This T cell receptor (beta chain) was captured by sequencing in a study of T cells in Graves' hyperthyroidism and ophthalmopathy. Germline CDR1 and CDR2: SQVTM and ANQGSEA. V lost 5 bases, J lost 3 bases, and 11 bases lay in between. This CDR3 has 12 amino acids. This clonotype has at least ten counts. TCR beta CDR3 region amplification was performed from RNA transcripts. A first-round RT-PCR of the TCR CDR3 used the HTBI primer set. TCRdb recomputed calls from the multiplex PCR reads with MiXCR, one row per CDR3 protein. The sample holds fewer than 650,000 distinct CDR3 sequences, roughly 15% seen once.

The specimen sequenced was blood. This sequence originates from a woman aged 40 to 50 with Graves' ophthalmopathy. The rearrangement joins TRBV29-1 to TRBJ2-7; D is unresolved. CDR3: CSVRFVGYEQYF. The DNA of the CDR3 is TGCAGCGTTCGGTTTGTCGGCTACGAGCAGTACTTC.